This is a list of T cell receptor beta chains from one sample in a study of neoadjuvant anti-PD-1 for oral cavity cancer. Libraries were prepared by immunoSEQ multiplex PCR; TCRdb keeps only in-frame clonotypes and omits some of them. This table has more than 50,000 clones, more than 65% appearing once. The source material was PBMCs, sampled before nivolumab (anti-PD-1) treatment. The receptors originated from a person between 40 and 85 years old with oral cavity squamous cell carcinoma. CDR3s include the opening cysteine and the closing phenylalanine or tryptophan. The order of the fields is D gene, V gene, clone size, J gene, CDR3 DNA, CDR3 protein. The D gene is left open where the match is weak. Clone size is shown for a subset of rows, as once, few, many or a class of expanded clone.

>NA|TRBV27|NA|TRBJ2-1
TGTGCCAGCAGTATCAGCTCCTACAATGAGCAGTTCTTC
CASSISSYNEQFF
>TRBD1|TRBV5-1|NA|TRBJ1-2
TGCGCCAGCAGCCCTTCTGGGACAGGGGTTTTTTTAGCTGGAGACGCGTATGGCTACACCTTC
CASSPSGTGVFLAGDAYGYTF
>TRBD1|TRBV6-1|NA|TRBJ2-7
TGTGCCAGCGTTACCAATCGACAGGGCTACGAGCAGTACTTC
CASVTNRQGYEQYF
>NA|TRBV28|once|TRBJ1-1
TGTGCCAGCAGTTCCTACTCCGGACAGTTTACTGAAGCTTTCTTT
CASSSYSGQFTEAFF
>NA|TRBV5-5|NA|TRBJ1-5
TGTGCCAGCAGCTCTCACGGACGGGGAGGGTATAGCAATCAGCCCCAGCATTTT
CASSSHGRGGYSNQPQHF
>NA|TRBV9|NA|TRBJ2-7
TGTGCCAGCAGCGTAGCAATGTGGGGGGAGCAGTACTTC
CASSVAMWGEQYF
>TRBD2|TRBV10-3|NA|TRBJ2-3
TGTGCCATCAGTGAGACTGGACTAGCGCCTCCGGGCACGCAGTATTTT
CAISETGLAPPGTQYF
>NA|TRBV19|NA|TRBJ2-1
TGTGCCAGTAGTATGCAGTACAATGAGCAGTTCTTC
CASSMQYNEQFF
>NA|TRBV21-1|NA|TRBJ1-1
TGTGCCAGCAGCAAAGAAACAGGGCGGTCTGAAGCTTTCTTT
CASSKETGRSEAFF
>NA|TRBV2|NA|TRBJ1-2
TGTGCCAGCAGTGCGTACCGGGGGCGCGTGCATGGCTACACCTTC
CASSAYRGRVHGYTF
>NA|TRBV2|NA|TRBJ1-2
TGTGCCAGCAGTGAAGACATGTCTACTTATGGCTACACCTTC
CASSEDMSTYGYTF
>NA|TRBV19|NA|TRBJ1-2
TGTGCCAGTAGTATTACAGTGGGCCATGGCTACACCTTC
CASSITVGHGYTF
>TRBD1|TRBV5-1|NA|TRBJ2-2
TGCGCCAGCAGCCGGGGACAGGGGAAAAACACCGGGGAGCTGTTTTTT
CASSRGQGKNTGELFF
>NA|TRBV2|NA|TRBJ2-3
TGTGCCAGCAGTGATATAGGACTGAACACAGATACGCAGTATTTT
CASSDIGLNTDTQYF
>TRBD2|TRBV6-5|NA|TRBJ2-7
TGTGCCACATCCCAGCGGGGGGCTAACGAGCAGTACTTC
CATSQRGANEQYF
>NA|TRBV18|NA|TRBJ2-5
TGTGCCAGCTCACCTCGTCAAGAGACCCAGTACTTC
CASSPRQETQYF
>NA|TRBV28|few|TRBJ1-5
TGTGCCAGCAGTTTGAAAGTTCAGCCCCAGCATTTT
CASSLKVQPQHF
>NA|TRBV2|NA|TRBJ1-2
TGTGCCAGCACTCGTATCTATGGCTACACCTTC
CASTRIYGYTF
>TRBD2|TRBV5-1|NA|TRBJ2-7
TGCGCCAGCAGCTTGGACCTCCCCTCCGTAGCGGGAGGCCTCTCCTACGAGCAGTACTTC
CASSLDLPSVAGGLSYEQYF
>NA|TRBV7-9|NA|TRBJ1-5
TGTGCCAGCAGCTTATGGGATCAGCCCCAGCATTTT
CASSLWDQPQHF
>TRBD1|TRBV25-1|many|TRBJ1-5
TGTGCCAGCAGGGGGGGGACAGCTAGCAATCAGCCCCAGCATTTT
CASRGGTASNQPQHF
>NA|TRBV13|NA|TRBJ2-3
TGTGCCAGCAGCTTAGGTCCCAGGTCGCAGTATTTT
CASSLGPRSQYF
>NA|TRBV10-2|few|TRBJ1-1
TGCGCCAGCAGTGAGTCTAAGAAAGGGCTCGAAGCTTTCTTT
CASSESKKGLEAFF
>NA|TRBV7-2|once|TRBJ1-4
TGTGCCAGCAGTCGCGCGACAGGAACTAATGAAAAACTGTTTTTT
CASSRATGTNEKLFF
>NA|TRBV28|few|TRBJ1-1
TGTGCCAGCAGGGGACCGCTCCCTGAAGCTTTCTTT
CASRGPLPEAFF
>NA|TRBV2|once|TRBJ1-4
TGTGCCACCGGGGGAGGTGAAAAACTGTTTTTT
CATGGGEKLFF
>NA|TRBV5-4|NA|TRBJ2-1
TGTGCCAGCAGCTTGGGGGCTCGGGGCGCGAATGAGCAGTTCTTC
CASSLGARGANEQFF
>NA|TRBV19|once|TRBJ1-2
TGTGCCAGTAGTATCTCCCTACAGGGCTCCTATGGCTACACCTTC
CASSISLQGSYGYTF
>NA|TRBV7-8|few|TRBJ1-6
TGTGCCAGCAGCACCGGGTTCTATAATTCACCCCTCCACTTT
CASSTGFYNSPLHF
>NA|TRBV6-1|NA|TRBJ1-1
TGTGCCAGCAGTGAAGTAGGGAACATGAACACTGAAGCTTTCTTT
CASSEVGNMNTEAFF
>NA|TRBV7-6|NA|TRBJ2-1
TGTGCCAGCAGCTTATCAAATGAGCAGTTCTTC
CASSLSNEQFF
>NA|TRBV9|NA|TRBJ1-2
TGTGCCAGCAGCGTATCCACCTTC
CASSVSTF
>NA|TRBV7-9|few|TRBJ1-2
TGTGCCAGCAGCTTACACGGTGGCTACACCTTC
CASSLHGGYTF
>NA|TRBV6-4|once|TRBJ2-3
TGTGCCAGCAGTCCTACCACCTCTAGCACAGATACGCAGTATTTT
CASSPTTSSTDTQYF
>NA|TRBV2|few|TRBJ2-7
TGTGCCAGCAGTTCCCAGGGGTCCTACGAGCAGTACTTC
CASSSQGSYEQYF
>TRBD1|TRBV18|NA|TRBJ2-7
TGTGCCAGCTCACACCCCGGGACAGGTGACTACGAGCAGTACTTC
CASSHPGTGDYEQYF
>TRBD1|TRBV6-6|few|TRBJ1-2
TGTGCCAGCACCGTGGGACAGAACTATGGCTACACCTTC
CASTVGQNYGYTF
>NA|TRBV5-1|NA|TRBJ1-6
TGCGCCAGTGGTACGCAGTCAAATTCACCCCTCCACTTT
CASGTQSNSPLHF
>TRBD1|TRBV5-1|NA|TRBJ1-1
TGCGCCAGCAGCCCGGGACAGGAGAACACTGAAGCTTTCTTT
CASSPGQENTEAFF
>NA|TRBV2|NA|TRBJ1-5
TGTGCCAGCAGTGAAGCGCACGGGGGAGGTGGCAATCAGCCCCAGCATTTT
CASSEAHGGGGNQPQHF